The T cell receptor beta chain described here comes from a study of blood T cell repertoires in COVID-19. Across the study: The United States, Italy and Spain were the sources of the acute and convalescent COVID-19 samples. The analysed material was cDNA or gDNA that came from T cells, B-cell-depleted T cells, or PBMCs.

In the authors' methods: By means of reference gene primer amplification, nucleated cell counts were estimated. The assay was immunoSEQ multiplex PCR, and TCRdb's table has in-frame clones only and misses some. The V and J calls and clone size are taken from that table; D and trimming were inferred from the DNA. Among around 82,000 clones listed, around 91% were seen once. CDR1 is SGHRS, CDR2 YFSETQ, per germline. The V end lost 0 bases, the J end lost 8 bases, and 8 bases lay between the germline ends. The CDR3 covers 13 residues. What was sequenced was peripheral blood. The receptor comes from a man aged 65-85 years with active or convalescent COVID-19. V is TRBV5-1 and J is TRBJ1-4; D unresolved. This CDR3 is CASSLGAGEKLFF. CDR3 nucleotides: TGCGCCAGCAGCTTGGGAGCGGGGGAAAAACTGTTTTTT.